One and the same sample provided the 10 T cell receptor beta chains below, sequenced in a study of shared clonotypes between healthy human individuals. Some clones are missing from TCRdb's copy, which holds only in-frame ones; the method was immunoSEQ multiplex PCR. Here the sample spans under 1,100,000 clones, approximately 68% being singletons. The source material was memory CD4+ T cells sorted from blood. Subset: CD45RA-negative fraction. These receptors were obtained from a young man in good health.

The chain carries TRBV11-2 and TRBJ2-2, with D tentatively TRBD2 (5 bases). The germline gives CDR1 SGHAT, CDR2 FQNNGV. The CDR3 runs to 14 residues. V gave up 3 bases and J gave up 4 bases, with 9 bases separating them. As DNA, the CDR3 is TGTGCCAGCAGCTTTCAAGCGGCCACCGGGGAGCTGTTTTTT. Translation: CASSFQAATGELFF.

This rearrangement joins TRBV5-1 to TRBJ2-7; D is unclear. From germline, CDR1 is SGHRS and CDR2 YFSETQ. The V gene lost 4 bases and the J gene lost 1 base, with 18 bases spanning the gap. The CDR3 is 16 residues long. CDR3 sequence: CASSRHGSGKSYEQYF. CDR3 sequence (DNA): TGCGCCAGCAGCCGGCATGGGTCGGGCAAATCCTACGAGCAGTACTTC.

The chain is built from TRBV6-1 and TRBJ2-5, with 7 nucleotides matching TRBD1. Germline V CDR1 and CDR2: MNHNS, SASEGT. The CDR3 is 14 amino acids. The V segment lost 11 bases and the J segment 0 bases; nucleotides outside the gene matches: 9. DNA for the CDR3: TGTGCCGCACTTGACAGGGTTAACCAAGAGACCCAGTACTTC. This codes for CAALDRVNQETQYF.

The CDR3 loop is CASSPNLGTGFGYTF. DNA for the CDR3: TGTGCCAGCAGTCCCAATCTCGGGACAGGGTTTGGCTACACCTTC. The V gene is TRBV28, the J gene TRBJ1-2; 9 bases fit TRBD1. CDR3 size: 15 residues. Germline CDR1 is MDHEN and CDR2 is SYDVKM. Trimming took 5 bases from V and 7 from J; bases not matched to a gene: 11.

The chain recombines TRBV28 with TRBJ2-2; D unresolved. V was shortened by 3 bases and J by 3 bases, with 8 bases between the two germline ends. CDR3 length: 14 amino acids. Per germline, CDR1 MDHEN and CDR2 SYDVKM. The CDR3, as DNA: TGTGCCAGCAGTTTGTGGCGTTACACCGGGGAGCTGTTTTTT. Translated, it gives CASSLWRYTGELFF.

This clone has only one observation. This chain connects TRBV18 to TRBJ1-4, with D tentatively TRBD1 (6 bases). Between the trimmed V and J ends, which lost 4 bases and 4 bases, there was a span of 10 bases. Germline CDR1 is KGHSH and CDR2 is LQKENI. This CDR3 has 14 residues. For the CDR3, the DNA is TGTGCCAGCTCACTGGACAGATATAATGAAAAACTGTTTTTT. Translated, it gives CASSLDRYNEKLFF.

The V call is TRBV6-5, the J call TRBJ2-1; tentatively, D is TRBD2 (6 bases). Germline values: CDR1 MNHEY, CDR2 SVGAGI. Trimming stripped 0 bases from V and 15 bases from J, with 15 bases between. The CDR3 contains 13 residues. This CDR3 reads CASSYSRSGEAFF. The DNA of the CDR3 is TGTGCCAGCAGTTACTCGAGGTCGGGAGAGGCGTTCTTC.

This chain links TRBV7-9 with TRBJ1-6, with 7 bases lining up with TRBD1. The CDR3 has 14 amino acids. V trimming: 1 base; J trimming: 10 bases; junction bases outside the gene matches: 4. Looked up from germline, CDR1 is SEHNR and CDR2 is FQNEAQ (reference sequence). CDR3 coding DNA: TGTGCCAGCAGCTTAGGGGACAGCCACTCACCCCTCCACTTT. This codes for CASSLGDSHSPLHF.

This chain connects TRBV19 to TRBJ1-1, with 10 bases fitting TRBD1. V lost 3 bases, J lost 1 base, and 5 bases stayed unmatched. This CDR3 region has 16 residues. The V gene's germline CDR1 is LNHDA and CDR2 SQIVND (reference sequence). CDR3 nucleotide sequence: TGTGCCAGTAGTATGACAGGGGGCGTCAGGAACACTGAAGCTTTCTTT. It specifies CASSMTGGVRNTEAFF.

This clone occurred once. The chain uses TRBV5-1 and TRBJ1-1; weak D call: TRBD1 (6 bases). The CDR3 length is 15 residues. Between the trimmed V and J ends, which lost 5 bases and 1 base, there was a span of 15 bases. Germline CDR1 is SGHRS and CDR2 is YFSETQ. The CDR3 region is CASSSRGRANTEAFF. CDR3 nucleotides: TGCGCCAGCAGTTCGAGGGGGAGGGCGAACACTGAAGCTTTCTTT. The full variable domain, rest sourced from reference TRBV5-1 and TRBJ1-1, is KAGVTQTPRYLIKTRGQQVTLSCSPISGHRSVSWYQQTPGQGLQFLFEYFSETQRNKGNFPGRFSGRQFSNSRSEMNVSTLELGDSALYLCASSSRGRANTEAFFGQGTRLTVV.